This TCR beta chain emerged from a study of T cell changes during pregnancy in multiple sclerosis. This table comes from immunoSEQ multiplex PCR, and its TCRdb copy is limited to in-frame clones, with some not included. The sample has over 30,000 clones, 88% seen once. Between the trimmed V and J ends, which lost 0 bases and 6 bases, there was a span of 14 bases. The CDR3 contains 15 residues. Per the germline V gene, CDR1 is LGHNA and CDR2 is YNFKEQ. Here the sequenced sample was CD4+ T cells from peripheral blood mononuclear cells, taken before pregnancy. This chain links TRBV4-2 with TRBJ1-1; D may be TRBD1 (5 bases). This TCR was sampled from a female donor with multiple sclerosis, enrolled in a pregnancy study. In DNA form, the CDR3 reads TGTGCCAGCAGCCAAGAGGGCAGGGAGGAATCTGAAGCTTTCTTT. Translating gives CASSQEGREESEAFF.